This T cell receptor beta chain was obtained from a study of blood T cell repertoires in COVID-19. Study information: T cells, B-cell-depleted T cells, or PBMCs supplied cDNA or gDNA.

Enrolled through a virtual design, the participants were between roughly 18 and 89 years of age and came from approximately 25 US areas. Recovery meant two consecutive negative NP/OP PCR tests, professional clearance, or resolved symptoms. Original handling: How many nucleated cells were present was estimated from reference gene primer amplification. Data came from immunoSEQ multiplex PCR; TCRdb stores just in-frame clones and leaves some out. That table furnishes V, J and clone size, whereas the DNA furnished D and trimming. This sample has 250,000 to 350,000 clones, with roughly 90% found just once. The sequenced sample consisted of PBMCs or T cells enriched from blood (not recorded which). This TCR derives from a woman aged 25 to 39 who had recovered from COVID-19.

DNA of the CDR3: TGCGCCAGCAGCCAGACCAGGGTCGCTGGTGAAGCTTTCTTT. It codes for CASSQTRVAGEAFF. The J gene is TRBJ1-1, the V gene TRBV4-1; D is possibly TRBD1 (5 bases). The CDR3 is 14 amino acids. Germline CDR1 and CDR2: MGHRA and YSYEKL. The V end lost 3 bases, the J end lost 7 bases, and 15 bases lay between the germline ends.